This TCR beta chain derives from a study of T cell responses to AZD1222 COVID-19 vaccine. Some clones are missing from TCRdb's copy, which holds only in-frame ones; the method was immunoSEQ multiplex PCR. The sample consists of roughly 100,000 clones, roughly nine tenths of them appearing once. This CDR3 has 14 amino acids. CDR1 is SGHAT, CDR2 FQNNGV, per germline. The ends lost 4 bases at V and 8 bases at J; junction bases unmatched: 1. The clonotype was recovered from an adult in good health. Sequenced here: peripheral blood, sampled on day 0 of AZD1222 vaccination. The V gene is TRBV11-2, the J gene TRBJ1-6; 11 nucleotides agree with TRBD1. CDR3 amino acids: CASSWGQGDSPLHF. The CDR3 bases are TGTGCCAGCAGCTGGGGACAGGGGGATTCACCCCTCCACTTT.